Sequencing of this T cell receptor (beta chain) was carried out in a study of OX40 agonist ivuxolimab in advanced cancers. Overall study: Treatment of patients was with ivuxolimab, an agonistic anti-OX40 (CD134) antibody.

The table came from immunoSEQ multiplex PCR; TCRdb's copy has only in-frame clones and leaves some out. The sample has some 51,000 clones, approximately 84% seen once; the top ten hold roughly an eighth. The sampling schedule covered blood at baseline, cycle 4 day 1, and cycle 7 day 1. V was pared by 5 bases and J by 10 bases, with 17 bases between. This CDR3 is 13 amino acids long. CDR1 is MDHEN, CDR2 SYDVKM, per germline. Study-level findings and limits: The authors also found low normalized T-cell clonal expansion in some nonresponders.

With regard to this clone: What it recognizes is unknown.

The sequence came from an adult with an advanced solid tumor such as melanoma, head and neck, liver or kidney cancer. This specimen was CD4+ or CD8+ T cells sorted from blood, taken in a trial of the OX40 agonist ivuxolimab. The chain is built from TRBV28 and TRBJ1-1; perhaps TRBD1 as D (5 bases). CDR3 residues: CASSPGPRGGAFF. CDR3 coding DNA: TGTGCCAGCAGTCCAGGGCCCAGAGGTGGAGCTTTCTTT.